The present TCR beta chain was sequenced within a study of PD-1 blockade in classical Hodgkin lymphoma. Study-level results: As was reported, newly diagnosed patients showed lower baseline TCR diversity than healthy donors did. What caused the repertoire differences, perhaps disease activity or prior therapy, remains undefined.

The CDR3 extends over 11 amino acids. Germline loops: CDR1 GTSNPN, CDR2 SVGIG (reference sequence). V lost 2 bases, J lost 4 bases, and 6 bases lay in between. A note on this clone: Antigen: not known.

Time point described: newly diagnosed, previously untreated cHL patient sample. Isolation of CD4+ T cells from thawed PBMCs was performed by magnetic negative selection. PBMCs representing newly diagnosed, untreated classical Hodgkin lymphoma functioned as the comparison. Assay: immunoSEQ multiplex PCR; the TCRdb copy retains only in-frame clones and omits some. The sample has around 30,000 clones; roughly 90% are singletons. This TCR came from a human donor with classical Hodgkin lymphoma. Sequenced sample: CD4+ T cells from blood. This chain links TRBV30 with TRBJ2-7; unclear D gene. The CDR3 DNA is TGTGCCTGGAGTATAGGGTACGAGCAGTACTTC. Encoded protein: CAWSIGYEQYF.